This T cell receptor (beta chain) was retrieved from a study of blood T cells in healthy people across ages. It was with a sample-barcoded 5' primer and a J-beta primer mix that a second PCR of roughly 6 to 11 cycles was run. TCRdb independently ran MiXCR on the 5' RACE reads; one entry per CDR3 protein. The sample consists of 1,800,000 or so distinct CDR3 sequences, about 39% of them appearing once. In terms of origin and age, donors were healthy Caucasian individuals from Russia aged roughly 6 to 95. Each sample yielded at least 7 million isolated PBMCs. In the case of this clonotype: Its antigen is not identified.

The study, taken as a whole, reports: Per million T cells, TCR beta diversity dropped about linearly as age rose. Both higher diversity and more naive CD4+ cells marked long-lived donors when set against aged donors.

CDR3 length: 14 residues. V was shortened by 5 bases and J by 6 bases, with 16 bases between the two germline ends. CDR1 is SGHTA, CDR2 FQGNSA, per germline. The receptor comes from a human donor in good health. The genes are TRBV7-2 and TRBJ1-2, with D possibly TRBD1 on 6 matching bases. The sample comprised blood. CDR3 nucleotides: TGTGCCAGCAGCCATTTTGACAGGCCACATGGCTACACCTTC. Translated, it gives CASSHFDRPHGYTF.